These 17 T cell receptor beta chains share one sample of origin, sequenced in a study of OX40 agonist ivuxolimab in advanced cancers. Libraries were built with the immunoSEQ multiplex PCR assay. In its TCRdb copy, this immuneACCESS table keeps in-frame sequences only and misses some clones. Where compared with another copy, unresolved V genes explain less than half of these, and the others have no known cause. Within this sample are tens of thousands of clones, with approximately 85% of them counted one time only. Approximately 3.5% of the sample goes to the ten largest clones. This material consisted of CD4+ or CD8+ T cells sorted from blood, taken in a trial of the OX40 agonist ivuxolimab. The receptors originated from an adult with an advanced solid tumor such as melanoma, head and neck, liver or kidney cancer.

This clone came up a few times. CDR3 sequence: CASRKATDTQYF. Here the CDR3 DNA reads TGTGCCAGTAGGAAGGCCACAGATACGCAGTATTTT. This sequence joins TRBV19 and TRBJ2-3; D not certain. The V and J ends lost 6 bases and 2 bases respectively, with 6 bases between them. The length of the CDR3 is 12 residues. Germline V CDR1 and CDR2: LNHDA, SQIVND (reference sequence).

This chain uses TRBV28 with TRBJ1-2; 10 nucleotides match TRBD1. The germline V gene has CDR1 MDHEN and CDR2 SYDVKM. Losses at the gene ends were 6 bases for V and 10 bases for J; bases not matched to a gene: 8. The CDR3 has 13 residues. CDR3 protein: CASSPTGGADYTF. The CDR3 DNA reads TGTGCCAGCAGCCCGACAGGGGGCGCGGACTACACCTTC.

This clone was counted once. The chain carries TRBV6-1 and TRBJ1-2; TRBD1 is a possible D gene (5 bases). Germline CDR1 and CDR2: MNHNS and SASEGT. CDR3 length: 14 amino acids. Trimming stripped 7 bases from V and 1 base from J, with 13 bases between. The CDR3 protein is CASIRGDYNYGYTF. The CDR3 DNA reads TGTGCCAGCATTCGGGGGGACTATAACTATGGCTACACCTTC.

The CDR3 sequence: CASSFGTSGRGEQYF. Written as DNA, the CDR3 is TGTGCCAGCAGCTTCGGGACTAGCGGGAGAGGCGAGCAGTACTTC. V gene TRBV5-4 combines with J gene TRBJ2-7, with 14 bases fitting TRBD2. V dropped 2 bases and J dropped 6; count of bases not matched to a gene: 4. The CDR3 extends over 15 amino acids. Germline V lookup: CDR1 SGHNT, CDR2 YYREEE (reference sequence).

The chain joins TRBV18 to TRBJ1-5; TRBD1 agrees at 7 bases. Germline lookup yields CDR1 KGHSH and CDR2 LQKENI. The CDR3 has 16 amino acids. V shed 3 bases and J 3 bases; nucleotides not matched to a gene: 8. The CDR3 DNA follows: TGTGCCAGCTCACCCAACCCTACAGGGGTCAATCAGCCCCAGCATTTT. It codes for CASSPNPTGVNQPQHF.

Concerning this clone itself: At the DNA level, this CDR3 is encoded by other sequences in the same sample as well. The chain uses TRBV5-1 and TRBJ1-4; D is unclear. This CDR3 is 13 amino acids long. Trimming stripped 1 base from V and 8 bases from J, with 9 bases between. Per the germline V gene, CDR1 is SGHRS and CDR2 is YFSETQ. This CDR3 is CASSLRGGEKLFF. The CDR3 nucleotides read TGCGCCAGCAGCTTGCGGGGAGGAGAAAAACTGTTTTTT.

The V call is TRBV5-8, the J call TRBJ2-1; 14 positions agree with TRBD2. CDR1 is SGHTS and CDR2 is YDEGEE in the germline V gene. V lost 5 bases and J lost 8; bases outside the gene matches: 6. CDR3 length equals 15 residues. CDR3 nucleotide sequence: TGTGCCAGCAGGACTAGCGGGAGGGCCCCCCATGAGCAGTTCTTC. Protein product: CASRTSGRAPHEQFF. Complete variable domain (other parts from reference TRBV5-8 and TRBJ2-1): EAGVTQSPTHLIKTRGQQATLRCSPISGHTSVYWYQQALGLGLQFLLWYDEGEERNRGNFPPRFSGRQFPNYSSELNVNALELEDSALYLCASRTSGRAPHEQFFGPGTRLTVL.

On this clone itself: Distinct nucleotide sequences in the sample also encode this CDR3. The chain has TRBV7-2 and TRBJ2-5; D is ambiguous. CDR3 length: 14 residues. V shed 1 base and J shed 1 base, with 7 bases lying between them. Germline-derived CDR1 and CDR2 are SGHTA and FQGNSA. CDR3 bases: TGTGCCAGCAGCTTAGGTGGGTCCCAAGAGACCCAGTACTTC. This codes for CASSLGGSQETQYF.

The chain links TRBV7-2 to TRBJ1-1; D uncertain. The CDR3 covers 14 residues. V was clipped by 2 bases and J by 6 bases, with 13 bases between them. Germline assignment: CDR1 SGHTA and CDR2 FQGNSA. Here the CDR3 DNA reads TGTGCCAGCAGCTTAAACCCCCGAATGGCTGAAGCTTTCTTT. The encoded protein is CASSLNPRMAEAFF.

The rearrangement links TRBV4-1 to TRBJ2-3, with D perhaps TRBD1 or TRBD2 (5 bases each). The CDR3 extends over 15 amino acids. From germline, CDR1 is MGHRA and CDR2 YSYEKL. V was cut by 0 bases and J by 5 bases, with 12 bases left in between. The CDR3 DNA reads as TGCGCCAGCAGCCAAGATGTCGGGGCGGGAGATACGCAGTATTTT. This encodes CASSQDVGAGDTQYF.

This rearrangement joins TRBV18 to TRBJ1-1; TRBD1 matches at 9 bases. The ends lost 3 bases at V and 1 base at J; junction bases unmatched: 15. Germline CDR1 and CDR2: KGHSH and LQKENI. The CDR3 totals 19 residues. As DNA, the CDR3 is TGTGCCAGCTCACCTCTGCGACGGGACAGGGTAGGGAGGAACACTGAAGCTTTCTTT. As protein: CASSPLRRDRVGRNTEAFF.

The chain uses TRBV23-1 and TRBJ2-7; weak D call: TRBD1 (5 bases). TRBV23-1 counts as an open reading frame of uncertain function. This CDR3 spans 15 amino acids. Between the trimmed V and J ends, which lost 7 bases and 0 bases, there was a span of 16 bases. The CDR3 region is CASTSPRTSSYEQYF. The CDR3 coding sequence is TGCGCCAGCACCAGTCCCAGGACAAGCTCCTACGAGCAGTACTTC.

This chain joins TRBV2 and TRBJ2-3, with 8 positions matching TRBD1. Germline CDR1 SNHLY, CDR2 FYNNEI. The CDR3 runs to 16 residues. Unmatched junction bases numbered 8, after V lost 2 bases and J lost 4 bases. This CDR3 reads CASSERTGFLPDTQYF. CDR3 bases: TGTGCCAGCAGTGAACGGACAGGGTTTCTCCCAGATACGCAGTATTTT.

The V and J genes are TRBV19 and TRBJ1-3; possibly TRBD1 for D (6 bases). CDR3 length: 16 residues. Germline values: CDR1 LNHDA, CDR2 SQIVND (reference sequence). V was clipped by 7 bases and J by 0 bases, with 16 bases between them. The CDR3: CASTRDKTRSGNTIYF. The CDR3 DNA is TGTGCCAGTACTAGGGACAAGACCCGCTCTGGAAACACCATATATTTT.

The CDR3 here is CASSTSPNDQPQHF. CDR3 in DNA: TGTGCCAGCAGCACCTCACCTAACGATCAGCCCCAGCATTTT. This chain connects TRBV7-2 to TRBJ1-5; D unclear. CDR1 and CDR2 from the germline V gene are SGHTA and FQGNSA. V lost 5 bases to trimming and J lost 5 bases, with 13 bases between them. The CDR3 runs 14 residues.

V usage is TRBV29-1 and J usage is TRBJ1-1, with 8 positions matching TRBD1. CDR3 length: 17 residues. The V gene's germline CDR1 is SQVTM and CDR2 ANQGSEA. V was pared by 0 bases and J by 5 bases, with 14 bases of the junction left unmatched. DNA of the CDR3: TGCAGCGTTGAAGATAGGACAGGGAGCACCTATGTGACTGAAGCTTTCTTT. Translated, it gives CSVEDRTGSTYVTEAFF.

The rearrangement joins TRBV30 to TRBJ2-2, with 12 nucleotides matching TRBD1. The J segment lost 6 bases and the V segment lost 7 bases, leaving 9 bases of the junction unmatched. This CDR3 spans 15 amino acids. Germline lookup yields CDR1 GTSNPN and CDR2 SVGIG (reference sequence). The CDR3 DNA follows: TGTGCCTCCCGCAGGGACAGGGGGCGGCCCGGGGAGCTGTTTTTT. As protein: CASRRDRGRPGELFF.